This TCR beta chain was identified in a study of CD8 T cell repertoires and HIV-1 epitope variants. Germline V gives CDR1 SGHDT, CDR2 YYEEEE. V was clipped by 5 bases and J by 7 bases, with 15 bases between them. The CDR3 is 13 residues long. This clone was recorded only once. The antigen is unknown. Sequenced by immunoSEQ multiplex PCR; TCRdb stores in-frame clones only, minus some. The sample has about 4,900 clones, around 66% seen once; the top ten hold about 46%. The chain is built from TRBV5-6 and TRBJ1-2; tentatively, D is TRBD1 (5 bases). The specimen was cultured CD8+ T cells derived from PBMCs. This clonotype was obtained from a male donor with HIV. CDR3 region: CASSSGTSFGYTF. The CDR3 DNA reads TGTGCCAGCAGTTCTGGGACTAGCTTTGGCTACACCTTC. The full variable domain, with the rest looked up from reference TRBV5-6 and TRBJ1-2, is DAGVTQSPTHLIKTRGQQVTLRCSPKSGHDTVSWYQQALGQGPQFIFQYYEEEERQRGNFPDRFSGHQFPNYSSELNVNALLLGDSALYLCASSSGTSFGYTFGSGTRLTVV.